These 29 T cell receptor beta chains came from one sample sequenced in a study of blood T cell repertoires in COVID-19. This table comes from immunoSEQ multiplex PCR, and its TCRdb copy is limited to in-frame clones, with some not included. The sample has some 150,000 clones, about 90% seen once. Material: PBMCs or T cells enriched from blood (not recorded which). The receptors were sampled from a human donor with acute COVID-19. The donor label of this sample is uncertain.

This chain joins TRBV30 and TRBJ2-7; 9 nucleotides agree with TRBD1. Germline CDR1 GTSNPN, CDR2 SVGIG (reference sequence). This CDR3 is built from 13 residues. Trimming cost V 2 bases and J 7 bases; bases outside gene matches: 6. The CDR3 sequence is CAWSRDRAGEQYF. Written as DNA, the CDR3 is TGTGCCTGGAGTAGGGACAGGGCAGGAGAGCAGTACTTC.

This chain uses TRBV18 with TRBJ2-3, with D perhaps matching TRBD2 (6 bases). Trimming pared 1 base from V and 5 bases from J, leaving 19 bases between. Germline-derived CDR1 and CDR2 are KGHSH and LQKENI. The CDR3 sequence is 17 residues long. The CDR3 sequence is CASSPLQGGLSGDTQYF. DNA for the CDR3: TGTGCCAGCTCACCACTGCAAGGAGGGCTCTCCGGAGATACGCAGTATTTT.

The DNA of the CDR3 is TGTGCCAGCAGCTCAAACCGGGTCCAATCTCCCACTGAAGCTTTCTTT. Translating gives CASSSNRVQSPTEAFF. The rearrangement joins TRBV9 to TRBJ1-1; no firm D call. Germline V gives CDR1 SGDLS, CDR2 YYNGEE. This CDR3 is 16 amino acids long. The V and J ends lost 4 bases and 4 bases respectively, with 20 bases between them.

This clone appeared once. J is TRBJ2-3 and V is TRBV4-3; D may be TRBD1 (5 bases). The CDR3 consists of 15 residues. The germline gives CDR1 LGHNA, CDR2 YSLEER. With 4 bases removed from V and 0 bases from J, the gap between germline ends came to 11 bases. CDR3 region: CASSLRQSSTDTQYF. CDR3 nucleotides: TGCGCCAGCAGCCTTAGACAGAGCAGCACAGATACGCAGTATTTT.

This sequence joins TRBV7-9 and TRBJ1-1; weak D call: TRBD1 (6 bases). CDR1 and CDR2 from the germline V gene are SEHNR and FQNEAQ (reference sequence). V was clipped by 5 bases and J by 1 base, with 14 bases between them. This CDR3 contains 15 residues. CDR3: CASSARQETNTEAFF. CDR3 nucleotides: TGTGCCAGCAGCGCCCGACAGGAAACGAACACTGAAGCTTTCTTT.

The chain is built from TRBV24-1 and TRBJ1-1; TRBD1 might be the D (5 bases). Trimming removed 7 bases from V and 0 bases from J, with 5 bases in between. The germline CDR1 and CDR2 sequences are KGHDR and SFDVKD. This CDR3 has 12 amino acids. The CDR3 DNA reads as TGTGCCACCAGGGGGCTGAACACTGAAGCTTTCTTT. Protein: CATRGLNTEAFF.

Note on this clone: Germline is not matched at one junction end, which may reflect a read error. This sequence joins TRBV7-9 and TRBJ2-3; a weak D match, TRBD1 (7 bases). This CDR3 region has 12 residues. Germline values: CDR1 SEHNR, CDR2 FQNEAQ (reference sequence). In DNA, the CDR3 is TGTGCCAGCAGCAGGGACAGCGCGGCGGGGCATTTT. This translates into CASSRDSAAGHF.

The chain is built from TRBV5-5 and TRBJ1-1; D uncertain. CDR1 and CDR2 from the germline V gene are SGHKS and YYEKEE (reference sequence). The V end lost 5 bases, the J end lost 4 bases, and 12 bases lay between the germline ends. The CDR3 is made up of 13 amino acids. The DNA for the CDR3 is TGTGCCAGCAGTCGTCGCACAGCCACTGAAGCTTTCTTT. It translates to CASSRRTATEAFF.

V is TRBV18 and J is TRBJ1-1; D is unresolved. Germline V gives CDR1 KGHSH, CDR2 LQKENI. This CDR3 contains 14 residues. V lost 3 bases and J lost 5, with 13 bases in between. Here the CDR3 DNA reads TGTGCCAGCTCACCTCGGCAGGCACCTACTGAAGCTTTCTTT. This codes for CASSPRQAPTEAFF.

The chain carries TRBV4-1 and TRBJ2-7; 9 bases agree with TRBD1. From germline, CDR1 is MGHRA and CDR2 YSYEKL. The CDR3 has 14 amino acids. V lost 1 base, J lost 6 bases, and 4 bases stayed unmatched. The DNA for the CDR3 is TGCGCCAGCAGCCAAGTGGGACAGGGTTCCGAGCAGTACTTC. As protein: CASSQVGQGSEQYF.

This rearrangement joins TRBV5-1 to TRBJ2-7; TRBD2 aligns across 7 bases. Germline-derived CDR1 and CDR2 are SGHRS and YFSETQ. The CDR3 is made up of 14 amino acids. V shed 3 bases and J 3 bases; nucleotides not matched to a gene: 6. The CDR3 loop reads CASSSGGLLYEQYF. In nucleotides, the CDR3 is TGCGCCAGCAGCTCCGGGGGACTACTCTACGAGCAGTACTTC.

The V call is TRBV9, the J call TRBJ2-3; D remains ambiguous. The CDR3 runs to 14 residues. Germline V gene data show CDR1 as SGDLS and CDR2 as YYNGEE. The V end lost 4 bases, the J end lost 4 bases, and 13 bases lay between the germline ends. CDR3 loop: CASSPGGAADTQYF. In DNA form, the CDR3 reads TGTGCCAGCAGCCCCGGCGGTGCGGCAGATACGCAGTATTTT.

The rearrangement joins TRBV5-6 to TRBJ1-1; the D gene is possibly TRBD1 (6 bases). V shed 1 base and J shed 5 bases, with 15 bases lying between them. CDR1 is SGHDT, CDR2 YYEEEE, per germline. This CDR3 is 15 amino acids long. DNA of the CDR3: TGTGCCAGCAGCTTGTGGGCAGGGGTTGTAACTGAAGCTTTCTTT. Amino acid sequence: CASSLWAGVVTEAFF.

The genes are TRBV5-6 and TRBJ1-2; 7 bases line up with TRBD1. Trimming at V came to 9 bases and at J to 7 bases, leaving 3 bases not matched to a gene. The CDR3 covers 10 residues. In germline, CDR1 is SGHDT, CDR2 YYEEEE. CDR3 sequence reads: CAKDRVGYTF. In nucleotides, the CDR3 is TGTGCCAAAGACAGGGTTGGCTACACCTTC.

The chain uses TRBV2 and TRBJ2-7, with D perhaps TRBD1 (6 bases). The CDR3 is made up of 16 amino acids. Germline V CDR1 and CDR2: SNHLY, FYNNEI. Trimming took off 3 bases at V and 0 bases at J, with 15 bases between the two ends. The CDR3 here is CASSEQDSLSSYEQYF. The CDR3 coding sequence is TGTGCCAGCAGTGAGCAGGACAGCCTGAGCTCCTACGAGCAGTACTTC.

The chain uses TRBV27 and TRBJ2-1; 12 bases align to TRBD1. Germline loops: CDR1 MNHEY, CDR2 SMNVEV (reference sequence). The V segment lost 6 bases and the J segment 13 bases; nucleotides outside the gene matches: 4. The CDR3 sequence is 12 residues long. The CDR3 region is CASRGQGADQFF. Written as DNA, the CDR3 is TGTGCCAGCAGGGGACAGGGGGCCGATCAGTTCTTC.

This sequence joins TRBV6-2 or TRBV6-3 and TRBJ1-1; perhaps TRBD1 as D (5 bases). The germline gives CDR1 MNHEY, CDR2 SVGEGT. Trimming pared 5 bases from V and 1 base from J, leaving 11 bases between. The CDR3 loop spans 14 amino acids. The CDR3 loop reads CASSQGLGNTEAFF. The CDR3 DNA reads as TGTGCCAGCAGTCAGGGTTTGGGGAACACTGAAGCTTTCTTT.

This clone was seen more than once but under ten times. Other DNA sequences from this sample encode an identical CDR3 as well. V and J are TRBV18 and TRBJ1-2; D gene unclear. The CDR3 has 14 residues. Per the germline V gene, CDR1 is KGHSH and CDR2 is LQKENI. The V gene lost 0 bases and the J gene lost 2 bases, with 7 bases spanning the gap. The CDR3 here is CASSPPAGNYGYTF. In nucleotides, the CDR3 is TGTGCCAGCTCACCACCGGCCGGGAACTATGGCTACACCTTC. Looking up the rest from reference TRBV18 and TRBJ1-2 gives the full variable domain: NAGVMQNPRHLVRRRGQEARLRCSPMKGHSHVYWYRQLPEEGLKFMVYLQKENIIDESGMPKERFSAEFPKEGPSILRIQQVVRGDSAAYFCASSPPAGNYGYTFGSGTRLTVV.

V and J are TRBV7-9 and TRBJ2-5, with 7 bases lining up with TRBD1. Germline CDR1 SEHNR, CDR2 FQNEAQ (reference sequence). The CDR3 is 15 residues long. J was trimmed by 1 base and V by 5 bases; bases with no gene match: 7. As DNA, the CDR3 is TGTGCCAGCAGCACGACAGGGTTCCGCCAAGAGACCCAGTACTTC. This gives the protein CASSTTGFRQETQYF.

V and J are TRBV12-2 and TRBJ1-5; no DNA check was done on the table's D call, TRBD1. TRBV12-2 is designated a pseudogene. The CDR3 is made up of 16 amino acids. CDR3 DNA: TGTGCAAGTCGCTTACAGGGGGGCAGCCCCATTGTGCCCCAGCATTTT. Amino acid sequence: CASRLQGGSPIVPQHF.

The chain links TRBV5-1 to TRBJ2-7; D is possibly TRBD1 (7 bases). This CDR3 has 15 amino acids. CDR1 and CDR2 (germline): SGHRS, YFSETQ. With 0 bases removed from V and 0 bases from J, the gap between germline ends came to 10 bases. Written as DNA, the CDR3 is TGCGCCAGCAGCTTGGACCAGGGGGGCTCCTACGAGCAGTACTTC. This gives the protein CASSLDQGGSYEQYF. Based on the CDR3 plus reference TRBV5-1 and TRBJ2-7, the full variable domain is KAGVTQTPRYLIKTRGQQVTLSCSPISGHRSVSWYQQTPGQGLQFLFEYFSETQRNKGNFPGRFSGRQFSNSRSEMNVSTLELGDSALYLCASSLDQGGSYEQYFGPGTRLTVT.

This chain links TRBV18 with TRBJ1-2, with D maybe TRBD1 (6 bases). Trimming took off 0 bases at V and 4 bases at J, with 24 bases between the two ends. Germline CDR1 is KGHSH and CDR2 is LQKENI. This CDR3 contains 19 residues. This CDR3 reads CASSPPRERTAGVSYGYTF. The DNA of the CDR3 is TGTGCCAGCTCACCACCGCGAGAGAGGACGGCAGGGGTATCCTATGGCTACACCTTC.

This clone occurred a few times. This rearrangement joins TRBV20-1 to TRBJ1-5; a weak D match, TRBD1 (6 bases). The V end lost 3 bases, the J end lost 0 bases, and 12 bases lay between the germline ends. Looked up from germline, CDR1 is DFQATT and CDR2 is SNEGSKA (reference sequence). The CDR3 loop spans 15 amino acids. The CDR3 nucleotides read TGCAGTGCTAGTTACGGGACAAATAGCAATCAGCCCCAGCATTTT. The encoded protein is CSASYGTNSNQPQHF.

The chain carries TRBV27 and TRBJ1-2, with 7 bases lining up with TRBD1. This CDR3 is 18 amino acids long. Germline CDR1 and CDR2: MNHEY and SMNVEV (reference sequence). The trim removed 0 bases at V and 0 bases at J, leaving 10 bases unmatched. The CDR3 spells CASSLSSRTGHTNYGYTF. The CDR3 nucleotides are TGTGCCAGCAGTTTATCCTCGAGGACAGGCCACACTAACTATGGCTACACCTTC.

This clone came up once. The CDR3 nucleotides read TGCGCCAGCAGCCGAGATATCCGGGGTTCCACCGGGGAGCTGTTTTTT. Encoded protein: CASSRDIRGSTGELFF. The chain carries TRBV4-1 and TRBJ2-2, with D possibly matching TRBD2 (5 bases). Germline V gives CDR1 MGHRA, CDR2 YSYEKL. V lost 4 bases to trimming and J lost 4 bases, with 16 bases between them. The CDR3 loop spans 16 amino acids.

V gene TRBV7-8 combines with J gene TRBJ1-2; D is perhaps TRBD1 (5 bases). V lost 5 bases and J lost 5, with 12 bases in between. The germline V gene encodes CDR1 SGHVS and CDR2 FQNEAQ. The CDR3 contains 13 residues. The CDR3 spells CASSVEAGYGYTF. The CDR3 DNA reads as TGTGCCAGCAGCGTTGAAGCAGGGTATGGCTACACCTTC. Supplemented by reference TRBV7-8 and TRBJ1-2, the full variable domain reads GAGVSQSPRYKVAKRGQDVALRCDPISGHVSLFWYQQALGQGPEFLTYFQNEAQLDKSGLPSDRFFAERPEGSVSTLKIQRTQQEDSAVYLCASSVEAGYGYTFGSGTRLTVV.

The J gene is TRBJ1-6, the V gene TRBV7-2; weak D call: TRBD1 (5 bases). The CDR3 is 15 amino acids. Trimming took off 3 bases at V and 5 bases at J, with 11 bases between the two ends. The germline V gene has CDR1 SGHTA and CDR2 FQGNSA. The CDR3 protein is CASSFQGYHNSPLHF. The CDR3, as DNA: TGTGCCAGCAGCTTTCAGGGATATCATAATTCACCCCTCCACTTT.

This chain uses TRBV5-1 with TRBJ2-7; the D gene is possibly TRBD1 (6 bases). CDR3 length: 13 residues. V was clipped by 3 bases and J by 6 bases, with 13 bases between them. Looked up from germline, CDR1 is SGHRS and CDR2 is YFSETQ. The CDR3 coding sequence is TGCGCCAGCAGCTACGACAGGCTCGGCGAGCAGTACTTC. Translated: CASSYDRLGEQYF.

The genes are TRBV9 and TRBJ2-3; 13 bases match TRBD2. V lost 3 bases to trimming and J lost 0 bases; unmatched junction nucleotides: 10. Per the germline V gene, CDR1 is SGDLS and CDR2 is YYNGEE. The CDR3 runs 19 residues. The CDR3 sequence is CASSASGTSGVSSTDTQYF. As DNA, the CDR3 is TGTGCCAGCAGCGCCTCCGGGACTAGCGGGGTTTCTAGCACAGATACGCAGTATTTT.